This T cell receptor (beta chain) was sequenced for a study of blood T cell repertoires in COVID-19. Study background: The United States, Italy and Spain supplied acute and convalescent COVID-19 samples.

The CDR3 totals 13 residues. Germline values: CDR1 SGHDN, CDR2 FVKESK. V was cut by 1 base and J by 7 bases, with 10 bases left in between. Adults between roughly 18 and 95 years of age took part from 20 to 25 US areas. Clinical history as reported by participants underpinned cohort assignment. Assay: immunoSEQ multiplex PCR; the TCRdb copy retains only in-frame clones and omits some. This table has about 210,000 clones, 81% appearing once. The receptor was derived from a woman aged 50 to 60 with acute COVID-19. Material: PBMCs or T cells enriched from blood (not recorded which). The chain joins TRBV14 to TRBJ2-5; D is unclear. CDR3 residues: CASSQAGLVTQYF. DNA for the CDR3: TGTGCCAGCAGCCAAGCGGGTCTTGTGACCCAGTACTTC. Looking up the rest from reference TRBV14 and TRBJ2-5 gives the full variable domain: EAGVTQFPSHSVIEKGQTVTLRCDPISGHDNLYWYRRVMGKEIKFLLHFVKESKQDESGMPNNRFLAERTGGTYSTLKVQPAELEDSGVYFCASSQAGLVTQYFGPGTRLLVL.